The rows below give T cell receptor beta chains drawn from one sample of a study of T cells expressing NK-cell markers. After re-calling the 5' RACE reads, TCRdb lists one entry per CDR3 protein, DNA absent. Its clone listing holds 550,000 or so distinct CDR3 sequences. Sequencing was done on a sample of blood T cells: a sorted CD56 or NKG2C T cell subset, CD4+ or CD8+ T cells, or bulk PBMC T cells (not recorded which). The origin of the receptors is a man aged 18-30 years in good health. Both conserved end residues are part of each CDR3.

j_call | v_call | cdr3_length | cdr3_aa
TRBJ2-3 | TRBV20-1 | 13 | CSQADTSTDTQYF
TRBJ2-2 | TRBV7-2 | 17 | CASSPRGGLKDTGELFF
TRBJ2-1 | TRBV11-2 | 17 | CASSSPMWTSSYNEQFF
TRBJ2-2 | TRBV29-1 | 12 | CSVGGPTGELFF
TRBJ2-3 | TRBV12-3/TRBV12-4 | 15 | CASSFEATARDTQYF
TRBJ2-2 | TRBV12-3/TRBV12-4 | 16 | CASTLRQVLSAGELFF
TRBJ1-2 | TRBV7-9 | 13 | CASSQLGHYGYTF
TRBJ2-7 | TRBV28 | 15 | CVSSQLGGSPYEQYF
TRBJ1-5 | TRBV10-3 | 16 | CAISEPSRGTAQPQHF
TRBJ2-5 | TRBV20-1 | 15 | CSARDGESVQETQYF
TRBJ2-1 | TRBV6-5 | 14 | CASGMGGRFGEQFF
TRBJ2-3 | TRBV21-1 | 16 | CASSKERSGRGNTQYF
TRBJ2-2 | TRBV5-1 | 16 | CASSINLAANTGELFF
TRBJ1-4 | TRBV4-1 | 15 | CASSTTGTRDEKLFF
TRBJ2-2 | TRBV29-1 | 14 | CSVVWGGVTGELFF
TRBJ1-5 | TRBV10-3 | 13 | CAISESGDQPQHF
TRBJ2-1 | TRBV9 | 15 | CASSTVHSSYNEQFF
TRBJ1-5 | TRBV4-2 | 15 | CASSQEDTDDQPQHF
TRBJ1-3 | TRBV5-5 | 14 | CASSLVGFGNTIYF
TRBJ1-1 | TRBV6-1 | 13 | CASRSSGGAEAFF
TRBJ1-2 | TRBV7-2 | 15 | CASSSRTGGSGGYTF
TRBJ2-5 | TRBV7-9 | 14 | CASSLLDISETQYF
TRBJ2-3 | TRBV12-3/TRBV12-4 | 14 | CASSLAGAKDTQYF
TRBJ1-2 | TRBV5-1 | 15 | CATVTLPGQLYGYTF
TRBJ1-2 | TRBV7-9 | 14 | CASSSGQDHYGYTF
TRBJ2-7 | TRBV5-1 | 14 | CASSLSGQRGEQYF
TRBJ2-5 | TRBV11-2 | 18 | CASSLKALSGWGQETQYF
TRBJ2-1 | TRBV11-2 | 14 | CASSLGGRWAEQFF
TRBJ1-2 | TRBV27 | 14 | CASSSLDRSYGYTF
TRBJ1-5 | TRBV4-1 | 16 | CASSLGHGDSNQPQHF
TRBJ2-3 | TRBV14 | 14 | CASSQTTSADTQYF
TRBJ1-5 | TRBV6-1 | 15 | CASSLTASTLGSQHF
TRBJ2-7 | TRBV20-1 | 14 | CSAGRTGFGEEQYF
TRBJ1-1 | TRBV28 | 14 | CASSTGVGNTEAFF
TRBJ1-2 | TRBV7-2 | 14 | CASSPGTGGYGYTF
TRBJ2-5 | TRBV18 | 17 | CASSSSGTGVSQETQYF
TRBJ1-1 | TRBV28 | 15 | CASTTAAALSTEAFF
TRBJ1-1 | TRBV12-3/TRBV12-4 | 12 | CASSFPGSQAFF
TRBJ2-1 | TRBV5-6 | 15 | CASSLALRRNNEQFF
TRBJ2-5 | TRBV20-1 | 15 | CSARERTRGGETQYF
TRBJ2-3 | TRBV12-3/TRBV12-4 | 14 | CASSQGWNTDTQYF
TRBJ1-3 | TRBV30 | 13 | CAWSVPPGNTIYF
TRBJ2-2 | TRBV4-1 | 17 | CASSTGTSGISTGELFF
TRBJ2-7 | TRBV11-1 | 13 | CASSLVVANEQYF
TRBJ2-3 | TRBV20-1 | 12 | CSPQAGADTQYF
TRBJ2-5 | TRBV27 | 13 | CASSGWTEETQYF
TRBJ2-4 | TRBV6-1 | 16 | CASRGNLGLAKNIQYF
TRBJ2-3 | TRBV20-1 | 18 | CSAMRLAGGLVGTDTQYF
TRBJ2-1 | TRBV14 | 19 | CASSQGGGGRLSSYNEQFF
TRBJ1-4 | TRBV28 | 15 | CASSSTGGPNEKLFF
TRBJ2-7 | TRBV5-1 | 16 | CASSPRLRLAGDEQYF
TRBJ2-7 | TRBV6-5 | 15 | CASSYSTGEIYEQYF
TRBJ2-5 | TRBV20-1 | 15 | CSVPAPHSGQETQYF
TRBJ1-1 | TRBV12-3/TRBV12-4 | 14 | CASRTSPCCTEAFF
TRBJ2-3 | TRBV11-3 | 12 | CAITSRGDTQYF